This T cell receptor beta chain was retrieved from a study of blood T cell repertoires in COVID-19. Study information: Sources were T cells, B-cell-depleted T cells, or PBMCs; the material itself was cDNA or gDNA.

The germline gives CDR1 SGHNT, CDR2 YYREEE (reference sequence). CDR3 size: 13 residues. The germline V and J ends were trimmed by 1 base and 7 bases, with 8 bases remaining between them. Repertoires were generated with immunoSEQ multiplex PCR, while TCRdb's copy carries only in-frame clones and drops some. Found here are some 180,000 clones, 86% of them singletons; the top ten hold about 22%. This chain uses TRBV5-4 with TRBJ1-4; D is ambiguous. The sequenced sample was PBMCs or T cells enriched from blood (not recorded which). The sequence came from a woman aged 40-49 years in a cohort exposed to, infected with or recovered from COVID-19 (not recorded which). CDR3 protein: CASSLRGSEKLFF. DNA of the CDR3: TGTGCCAGCAGCTTGCGGGGTTCTGAAAAACTGTTTTTT.